These 6 T cell receptor beta chains were sequenced from one sample in a study of CD8+ T cells in alopecia areata (dated by TCRdb to the late 2010s). The receptor library was made with the immunoSEQ multiplex PCR assay. To provide template for TCR sequencing, every sample had RNA extracted and reverse transcribed into cDNA. The immuneACCESS repertoire file appears here via TCRdb, limited to in-frame rearrangements. These files lack a portion of the clones; in checked studies, under half of the deficit traces to unresolved V genes, and the cause of the others is not known. The sample table contains roughly 30,000 clones; only one count was recorded for approximately 60% of them. The ten most abundant clones make up approximately 19% of the sample. Material: NKG2D-high CD8+ T cells sorted from blood. The cell subset or site label of this sample denotes: sorted CD8+ NKG2D-high blood T cells. These receptors originate from a human donor with alopecia areata.

A few counts support this clone. In nucleotides, the CDR3 is TGTGCCAGCAGTGATATAGGCCAGCCCCAAGAGACCCAGTACTTC. This translates into CASSDIGQPQETQYF. V usage is TRBV6-1 and J usage is TRBJ2-5; D ambiguous. The CDR3 extends over 15 amino acids. Trimming took 3 bases from V and 1 from J, leaving 12 bases between them. The germline V gene has CDR1 MNHNS and CDR2 SASEGT.

V usage is TRBV5-8 and J usage is TRBJ2-1, with 7 nucleotides matching TRBD1. CDR3 length: 15 amino acids. Per germline, CDR1 SGHTS and CDR2 YDEGEE. The J segment lost 2 bases and the V segment lost 4 bases, leaving 6 bases of the junction unmatched. Here the CDR3 DNA reads TGTGCCAGCAGCCGGTGGACAGGCCCCTACAATGAGCAGTTCTTC. Translating gives CASSRWTGPYNEQFF.

The V call is TRBV28, the J call TRBJ2-5, with D perhaps matching TRBD1 (5 bases). The germline V gene has CDR1 MDHEN and CDR2 SYDVKM. Trimming left V 6 bases short and J 0 bases short, with 11 bases between. CDR3 length: 14 amino acids. CDR3 in DNA: TGTGCCAGCAGACGACAGACCTACCAAGAGACCCAGTACTTC. Translation gives CASRRQTYQETQYF.

The chain carries TRBV27 and TRBJ2-7; D not certain. The CDR3 consists of 13 residues. Germline lookup yields CDR1 MNHEY and CDR2 SMNVEV (reference sequence). The V gene lost 2 bases and the J gene lost 0 bases, with 5 bases spanning the gap. CDR3 nucleotide sequence: TGTGCCAGCAGTTTAGGGGACTCCTACGAGCAGTACTTC. Translated: CASSLGDSYEQYF.

The chain recombines TRBV11-2 with TRBJ2-7; possibly TRBD1 for D (5 bases). CDR3 length: 13 residues. CDR1 and CDR2 from the germline V gene are SGHAT and FQNNGV. The germline V and J ends were trimmed by 2 bases and 7 bases, with 12 bases remaining between them. This CDR3 is CASSLSGPREQYF. CDR3 DNA: TGTGCCAGCAGCTTATCAGGGCCCCGGGAGCAGTACTTC.

CDR3 region: CASSQAGGTGETQYF. The CDR3, as DNA: TGCGCCAGCAGCCAAGCGGGAGGGACCGGGGAGACCCAGTACTTC. The chain carries TRBV5-1 and TRBJ2-5; 10 bases map to TRBD2. Trimming at V came to 4 bases and at J to 5 bases, leaving 8 bases not matched to a gene. Germline values: CDR1 SGHRS, CDR2 YFSETQ. The CDR3 length is 15 residues.